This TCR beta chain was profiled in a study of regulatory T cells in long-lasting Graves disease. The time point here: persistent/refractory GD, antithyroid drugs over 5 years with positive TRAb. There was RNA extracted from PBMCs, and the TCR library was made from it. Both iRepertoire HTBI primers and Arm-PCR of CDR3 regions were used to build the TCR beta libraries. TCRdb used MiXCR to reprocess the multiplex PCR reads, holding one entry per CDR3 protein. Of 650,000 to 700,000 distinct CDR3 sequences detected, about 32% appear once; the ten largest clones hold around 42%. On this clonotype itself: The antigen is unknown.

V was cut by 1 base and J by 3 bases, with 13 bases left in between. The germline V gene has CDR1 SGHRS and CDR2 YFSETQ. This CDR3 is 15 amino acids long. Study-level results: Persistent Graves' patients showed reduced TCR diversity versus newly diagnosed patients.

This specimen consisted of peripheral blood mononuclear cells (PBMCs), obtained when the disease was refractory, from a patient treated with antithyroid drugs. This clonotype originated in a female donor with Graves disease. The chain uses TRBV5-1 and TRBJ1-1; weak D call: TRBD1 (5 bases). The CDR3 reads CASSLRGGVYTEAFF. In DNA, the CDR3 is TGCGCCAGCAGCTTGCGGGGGGGGGTTTACACTGAAGCTTTCTTT.